The rows below give T cell receptor beta chains drawn from one sample of a study of vaccination and CD4 T cells after COVID-19. TCRdb recomputed calls from the PCR reads with MiXCR, one row per CDR3 protein. The table has around 21,000 distinct CDR3 sequences, around 50% seen once; the top ten hold 6.5% to 9%. No antigen is known for these receptors. Sequencing used CD4+ T cells from blood, cultured in vitro. The receptors were sampled from a human donor who had recovered from COVID-19. Each CDR3 is given with its conserved first and last residue. The D gene is left open where the match is weak. The size entry is marked missing in some rows and otherwise reads once, few, many or a size class.

few	TRBV11-3	TRBJ2-3	-	CASSLGWAPSFTDTQYF	TGTGCCAGCAGCTTGGGGTGGGCACCAAGCTTCACAGATACGCAGTATTTT
-	TRBV6-1	TRBJ1-5	-	CASSSARLGNQPQHF	TGTGCCAGCAGCTCCGCCCGGCTAGGCAATCAGCCCCAGCATTTT
-	TRBV3-1	TRBJ1-2	-	CASSPDRGGYTF	TGTGCCAGCAGCCCGGACCGGGGAGGCTACACCTTC
-	TRBV27	TRBJ1-1	-	CASSPGVWDRGNTEAFF	TGTGCCAGCAGTCCAGGGGTTTGGGATCGAGGGAACACTGAAGCTTTCTTT
-	TRBV7-9	TRBJ2-4	-	CASSGGGYRDQEAKNIQYF	TGTGCCAGCAGCGGGGGGGGTTACAGGGACCAGGAAGCCAAAAACATTCAGTACTTC
-	TRBV12-5	TRBJ1-2	-	CASGSGLFYGYTF	TGTGCTAGTGGTTCGGGACTCTTCTATGGCTACACCTTC
few	TRBV19	TRBJ1-2	-	CASSIQRTNYGYTF	TGTGCCAGTAGTATACAACGGACAAACTATGGCTACACCTTC
-	TRBV30	TRBJ2-7	-	CAWSPRDIQYF	TGTGCCTGGAGTCCCCGGGACATACAGTACTTC
-	TRBV15	TRBJ2-5	TRBD2	CATSRDGEGLGGDQYF	TGTGCCACCAGCAGAGATGGGGAGGGACTAGGGGGGGACCAGTACTTC
once	TRBV5-1	TRBJ2-1	-	CASSPLGGQYNEQFF	TGCGCCAGCAGCCCCCTCGGCGGGCAGTACAATGAGCAGTTCTTC
-	TRBV6-2/TRBV6-3	TRBJ1-1	-	CASRGTGYTEAFF	TGTGCCAGCAGGGGAACTGGGTACACTGAAGCTTTCTTT
-	TRBV28	TRBJ2-6	-	CVSRQFSGANVLTF	TGTGTCAGCAGACAGTTCTCTGGGGCCAACGTCCTGACTTTC
-	TRBV6-2/TRBV6-3	TRBJ2-3	-	CASSYGPGRGTDTQYF	TGTGCCAGCAGTTATGGCCCGGGACGGGGCACAGATACGCAGTATTTT
-	TRBV29-1	TRBJ1-1	-	CSVETLPGSGTEAFF	TGCAGCGTTGAAACCCTCCCAGGGTCGGGAACTGAAGCTTTCTTT
once	TRBV5-4	TRBJ2-3	-	CASSTTSTDTQYF	TGTGCCAGCAGCACCACTAGCACAGATACGCAGTATTTT
-	TRBV15	TRBJ2-7	-	CATSRGSSYEQYF	TGTGCCACCAGCAGAGGCAGCTCCTACGAGCAGTACTTC
once	TRBV7-9	TRBJ1-4	-	CASSSEGRGNEKLFF	TGTGCCAGCAGCTCAGAGGGACGGGGTAATGAAAAACTGTTTTTT
-	TRBV12-3/TRBV12-4	TRBJ2-5	TRBD1	CASRDRGLETRYF	TGTGCCAGCCGGGACAGGGGGCTAGAGACCCGGTACTTC
-	TRBV6-4	TRBJ1-2	-	CASSDSGGGYTF	TGTGCCAGCAGTGACTCCGGAGGCGGCTACACCTTC
few	TRBV28	TRBJ2-5	-	CASSSSSTRRKTQYF	TGTGCCAGCAGTTCCTCTTCGACCCGACGGAAGACCCAGTACTTC
-	TRBV29-1	TRBJ2-1	TRBD1	CRAGTGLGEQFF	TGCAGAGCCGGGACAGGGTTGGGTGAGCAGTTCTTC
-	TRBV11-3	TRBJ2-2	-	CASSPHRRGELFF	TGTGCCAGCAGCCCCCACAGGCGCGGGGAGCTGTTTTTT